This T cell receptor (beta chain) was identified during a study of PD-L1 blockade in urothelial cancer. In the study overall: Each blood sample yielded a median of roughly 140,000 T cells. Study-level points and caveats: Below-median blood TCR clonality before treatment forecast better survival.

With 3 bases removed from V and 8 bases from J, the gap between germline ends came to 19 bases. The germline CDR1 and CDR2 sequences are SQVTM and ANQGSEA. The CDR3 is 14 residues long. Regarding time point: pretreatment peripheral blood. Synthetic analogs of TCR templates were spiked into every PCR. Libraries were prepared by immunoSEQ multiplex PCR; TCRdb keeps only in-frame clonotypes and omits some of them. This table holds tens of thousands of clones, about 87% found once. As regards this clone: Its antigen is not identified.

The clonotype was recovered from a man aged 60 to 69 with urothelial cancer. The material sequenced was PBMCs, taken around atezolizumab (anti-PD-L1) treatment. The gene calls are TRBV29-1 and TRBJ1-2; D unresolved. Here the CDR3 reads CSVESLPLFVGYTF. CDR3 nucleotide sequence: TGCAGCGTTGAGTCCCTGCCGCTATTTGTGGGCTACACCTTC.